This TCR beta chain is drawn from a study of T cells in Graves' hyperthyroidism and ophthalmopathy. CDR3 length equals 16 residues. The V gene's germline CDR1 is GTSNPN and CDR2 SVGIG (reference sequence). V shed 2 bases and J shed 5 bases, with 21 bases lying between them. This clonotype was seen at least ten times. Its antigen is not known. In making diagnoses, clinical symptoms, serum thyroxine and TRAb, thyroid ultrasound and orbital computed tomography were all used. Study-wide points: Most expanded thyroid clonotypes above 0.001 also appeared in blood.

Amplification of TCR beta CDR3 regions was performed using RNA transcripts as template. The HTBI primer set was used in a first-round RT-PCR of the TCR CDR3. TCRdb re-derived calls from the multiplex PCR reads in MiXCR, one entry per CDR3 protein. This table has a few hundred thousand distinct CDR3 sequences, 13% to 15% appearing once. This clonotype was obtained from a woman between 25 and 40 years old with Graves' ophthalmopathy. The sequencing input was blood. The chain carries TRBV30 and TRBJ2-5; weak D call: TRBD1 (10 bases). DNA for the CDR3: TGTGCCTGGAGTTGGGGTAGCGGGGGACAGGGGGAGACCCAGTACTTC. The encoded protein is CAWSWGSGGQGETQYF.